What follows describes a single T cell receptor beta chain. This entry is derived from a study of blood T cells in healthy people across ages. V lost 5 bases and J lost 5, with 12 bases in between. CDR1 is MDHEN, CDR2 SYDVKM, per germline. The CDR3 loop spans 13 amino acids. Using a J-beta primer mix together with a sample-barcoded 5' primer, a second PCR was run for roughly 6 to 11 cycles. TCRdb used MiXCR to reprocess the 5' RACE reads, holding one entry per CDR3 protein. The sample contains over 700,000 distinct CDR3 sequences, roughly 53% of which appear only once. The sequenced sample was blood. This TCR derives from a man older than 75 in good health. The rearrangement uses TRBV28 and TRBJ2-5; D not certain. The CDR3: CASSPPPGETQYF. CDR3 in DNA: TGTGCCAGCAGTCCCCCTCCCGGGGAGACCCAGTACTTC.